These 21 T cell receptor beta chains originate from one sample sequenced in a study of blood T cell repertoires in COVID-19. TCRdb's copy holds only in-frame clones and misses some; the assay was immunoSEQ multiplex PCR. The table shows tens of thousands of clones, with approximately 85% occurring only once. Sample: peripheral blood. Receptors originate from a human donor in a cohort sampled during active COVID-19.

This clone was seen a single time. The chain recombines TRBV9 with TRBJ2-7; 9 positions match TRBD1. This CDR3 has 14 amino acids. Losses at the gene ends were 5 bases for V and 4 bases for J; bases not matched to a gene: 7. Germline lookup yields CDR1 SGDLS and CDR2 YYNGEE. The CDR3: CASSSGQGGYEQYF. The DNA of the CDR3 is TGTGCCAGCAGTTCGGGACAGGGAGGGTACGAGCAGTACTTC.

V gene TRBV9 combines with J gene TRBJ2-5, with 7 positions matching TRBD2. This CDR3 spans 12 amino acids. CDR1 is SGDLS, CDR2 YYNGEE, per germline. With V trimmed by 7 bases and J by 2 bases, 2 bases remained unmatched. The CDR3, as DNA: TGTGCCAGCGGGAGGGAGCAAGAGACCCAGTACTTC. It specifies CASGREQETQYF.

The genes are TRBV10-2 and TRBJ1-4; 8 positions agree with TRBD1. Germline V gene sequence: CDR1 WSHSY, CDR2 SAAADI. CDR3 length: 17 residues. V shed 0 bases, J shed 8 bases, and the junction held 11 bases outside the gene matches. The CDR3 region is CASSESTWDRRGEKLFF. The CDR3 nucleotides read TGCGCCAGCAGTGAGTCGACCTGGGACAGGCGTGGAGAAAAACTGTTTTTT.

The rearrangement joins TRBV9 to TRBJ2-7; the match to TRBD2 covers 13 bases. Germline V gene data show CDR1 as SGDLS and CDR2 as YYNGEE. Trimming took 0 bases from V and 5 from J; bases not matched to a gene: 8. The CDR3 is 17 residues long. CDR3 loop: CASSVGLAGGGANEQYF. CDR3 in DNA: TGTGCCAGCAGCGTAGGACTAGCGGGAGGAGGTGCGAACGAGCAGTACTTC. Looking up the rest from reference TRBV9 and TRBJ2-7 gives the full variable domain: DSGVTQTPKHLITATGQRVTLRCSPRSGDLSVYWYQQSLDQGLQFLIQYYNGEERAKGNILERFSAQQFPDLHSELNLSSLELGDSALYFCASSVGLAGGGANEQYFGPGTRLTVT.

This chain connects TRBV5-1 to TRBJ1-2, with D unclear. This CDR3 is 14 amino acids long. V lost 4 bases to trimming and J lost 8 bases, with 18 bases between them. CDR1 and CDR2 from the germline V gene are SGHRS and YFSETQ. Written as DNA, the CDR3 is TGCGCCAGCAGCCGGGGAGACTTTGAGGTGGGCTACACCTTC. Translating gives CASSRGDFEVGYTF.

The chain joins TRBV5-6 to TRBJ1-1; 7 bases fit TRBD1. Per the germline V gene, CDR1 is SGHDT and CDR2 is YYEEEE. V shed 3 bases, J shed 6 bases, and the junction held 8 bases outside the gene matches. This CDR3 is built from 14 residues. The chain's CDR3 is CASSYRGQGAEAFF. CDR3 sequence (DNA): TGTGCCAGCAGCTACCGCGGCCAGGGGGCTGAAGCTTTCTTT.

The chain carries TRBV27 and TRBJ2-1; 8 bases map to TRBD2. Losses at the gene ends were 2 bases for V and 0 bases for J; bases not matched to a gene: 12. Germline values: CDR1 MNHEY, CDR2 SMNVEV (reference sequence). The CDR3 contains 19 residues. In DNA form, the CDR3 reads TGTGCCAGCAGTTTAGGGGTTTGGCGGGAGGTAGGCTCCTACAATGAGCAGTTCTTC. As protein: CASSLGVWREVGSYNEQFF.

This clone was seen a single time. The gene calls are TRBV28 and TRBJ1-4; D uncertain. The CDR3 has 13 amino acids. Trimming removed 3 bases from V and 6 bases from J, with 8 bases in between. Germline V gene data show CDR1 as MDHEN and CDR2 as SYDVKM. CDR3 sequence (DNA): TGTGCCAGCAGTTTGTACAGTGATGAAAAACTGTTTTTT. The encoded protein is CASSLYSDEKLFF.

The chain combines TRBV4-2 with TRBJ2-1; the D gene is possibly TRBD1 (5 bases). The germline V and J ends were trimmed by 5 bases and 5 bases, with 13 bases remaining between them. The V gene's germline CDR1 is LGHNA and CDR2 YNFKEQ. The CDR3 extends over 14 amino acids. The chain's CDR3 is CASSLGQGNNEQFF. The CDR3 bases are TGTGCCAGCAGCTTGGGGCAGGGTAACAATGAGCAGTTCTTC.

The sample holds one count of this clone. The V gene is TRBV7-3, the J gene TRBJ2-2, with D unresolved. With 2 bases removed from V and 2 bases from J, the gap between germline ends came to 9 bases. The CDR3 length is 15 residues. Per the germline V gene, CDR1 is SGHTA and CDR2 is FQGTGA. This CDR3 is CASSLLATNTGELFF. The CDR3 nucleotides are TGTGCCAGCAGCTTACTGGCGACAAACACCGGGGAGCTGTTTTTT.

The chain has TRBV6-6 and TRBJ1-2, with D tentatively TRBD1 (5 bases). Germline loops: CDR1 MNHNY, CDR2 SVGAGI (reference sequence). The V end was cut by 5 bases, the J end by 6 bases, with 16 bases between. The CDR3 runs to 14 residues. The chain's CDR3 is CASSDPGRANGYTF. The CDR3 DNA sequence: TGTGCCAGCAGTGACCCAGGGAGGGCGAATGGCTACACCTTC.

J is TRBJ2-7 and V is TRBV6-2 or TRBV6-3, with TRBD2 identical over 12 bases. Germline CDR1 reads MNHEY; CDR2 reads SVGEGT. CDR3 size: 13 residues. J was trimmed by 7 bases and V by 6 bases; bases with no gene match: 4. The CDR3 here is CASSLAGGREQYF. The CDR3 DNA follows: TGTGCCAGCAGCCTAGCGGGAGGGCGAGAGCAGTACTTC.

This clone is categorized as medium-sized. This chain connects TRBV7-3 to TRBJ2-5; 15 bases map to TRBD2. The junction had 2 bases not matched to a gene; V was cut back by 4 bases and J by 8 bases. Germline CDR1 and CDR2: SGHTA and FQGTGA. The CDR3 loop spans 14 amino acids. The CDR3 sequence is CASSSGLAGGTQYF. In DNA form, the CDR3 reads TGTGCCAGCAGCTCGGGACTAGCGGGAGGTACCCAGTACTTC.

Ten or more counts support this clone. J is TRBJ2-7 and V is TRBV4-1; a possible D gene is TRBD2 (6 bases). CDR1 and CDR2 (germline): MGHRA, YSYEKL. The CDR3 runs to 11 residues. With 6 bases removed from V and 9 bases from J, the gap between germline ends came to 12 bases. CDR3 sequence (DNA): TGCGCCAGCAGGGGAGGATTCGGGCAGTACTTC. This translates into CASRGGFGQYF.

V usage is TRBV5-5 and J usage is TRBJ1-6, with D maybe TRBD1 (5 bases). V was pared by 1 base and J by 5 bases, with 7 bases between. Per the germline V gene, CDR1 is SGHKS and CDR2 is YYEKEE (reference sequence). The CDR3 runs to 14 residues. CDR3 sequence (DNA): TGTGCCAGCAGCTTGACAGGAGATAATTCACCCCTCCACTTT. It codes for CASSLTGDNSPLHF.

The chain is built from TRBV6-2 or TRBV6-3 and TRBJ2-1; 11 nucleotides agree with TRBD2. The CDR3 has 16 residues. Per the germline V gene, CDR1 is MNHEY and CDR2 is SVGEGT. The junction had 9 bases not matched to a gene; V was cut back by 5 bases and J by 6 bases. CDR3 in amino acids: CASSTQTSGRPNEQFF. CDR3 in DNA: TGTGCCAGCAGTACGCAAACTAGCGGGAGACCCAATGAGCAGTTCTTC.

This clone was seen a handful of times. The rearrangement joins TRBV28 to TRBJ2-7; D ambiguous. CDR1 and CDR2 (germline): MDHEN, SYDVKM. Trimming pared 6 bases from V and 4 bases from J, leaving 13 bases between. The CDR3 loop spans 13 amino acids. The CDR3 nucleotides read TGTGCCAGCAGAGTTCAGGTTACGTACGAGCAGTACTTC. As protein: CASRVQVTYEQYF.

The sample holds a few counts of this clone. The rearrangement links TRBV27 to TRBJ2-7, with TRBD1 matching over 7 bases. The ends lost 6 bases at V and 3 bases at J; junction bases unmatched: 14. Germline-derived CDR1 and CDR2 are MNHEY and SMNVEV (reference sequence). This CDR3 is built from 16 residues. CDR3 sequence (DNA): TGTGCCAGCAGGCCACTTACCGGGACAGACCTCTACGAGCAGTACTTC. Translating it yields CASRPLTGTDLYEQYF.

The chain carries TRBV5-8 and TRBJ1-2, with D unresolved. CDR3 length: 13 amino acids. The V end lost 3 bases, the J end lost 1 base, and 7 bases lay between the germline ends. Germline CDR1 reads SGHTS; CDR2 reads YDEGEE. The CDR3 loop is CASSSGHNYGYTF. The CDR3, as DNA: TGTGCCAGCAGCTCCGGTCATAACTATGGCTACACCTTC. Variable domain in full (rest from reference TRBV5-8 and TRBJ1-2): EAGVTQSPTHLIKTRGQQATLRCSPISGHTSVYWYQQALGLGLQFLLWYDEGEERNRGNFPPRFSGRQFPNYSSELNVNALELEDSALYLCASSSGHNYGYTFGSGTRLTVV.

Comments on this clone: The same CDR3 can be traced to other DNA sequences in this sample. The chain has TRBV6-5 and TRBJ2-5; maybe TRBD2 (6 bases). The CDR3 runs to 14 residues. Trimming removed 0 bases from V and 4 bases from J, with 9 bases in between. Germline CDR1 reads MNHEY; CDR2 reads SVGAGI. Written as DNA, the CDR3 is TGTGCCAGCAGTTACTCTGGGGGGAGAGAGACCCAGTACTTC. Amino acids: CASSYSGGRETQYF.

The chain carries TRBV11-2 and TRBJ2-7; the D gene is possibly TRBD1 (6 bases). Trimming took off 6 bases at V and 5 bases at J, with 11 bases between the two ends. The germline CDR1 and CDR2 sequences are SGHAT and FQNNGV. This CDR3 is built from 12 residues. The CDR3 region is CASSPDRNEQYF. CDR3 sequence (DNA): TGTGCCAGCAGTCCGGACAGAAACGAGCAGTACTTC.